The clone carrying this T cell receptor beta chain was recorded only once. Its specificity is not known. Sequence at one end of the junction differs from germline and may be a read error. In the same sample, other DNA sequences code for this CDR3. The PCR ran on 60 Vbeta and 13 Jbeta primers. Sequenced by immunoSEQ multiplex PCR; TCRdb stores in-frame clones only, minus some. The sample holds approximately 160,000 clones, 80% seen once. The donors, nominally healthy at sampling, likely had unrecorded immune exposures. The data stem from a study of cytomegalovirus exposure and HLA in healthy donors. Study-wide results and caveats: Differences between HLA loci emerged in a later analysis of TCR association rates, with DRB1 most and HLA-C fewest.

Material: PBMCs. This receptor was taken from a man aged 25 to 40 in good health and CMV-seropositive.

The CDR3: CASSELYVDRVVF. CDR3 DNA sequence: TGTGCCAGCAGTGAATTGTATGTGGACAGAGTTGTTTTT. The chain carries TRBV25-1 and TRBJ1-4; possibly TRBD1 for D (6 bases). The CDR3 runs 13 residues. Germline V gene lookup returns CDR1 MGHDK and CDR2 SYGVNS. Full variable domain (remainder filled in from reference TRBV25-1 and TRBJ1-4): EADIYQTPRYLVIGTGKKITLECSQTMGHDKMYWYQQDPGMELHLIHYSYGVNSTEKGDLSSESTVSRIRTEHFPLTLESARPSHTSQYLCASSELYVDRVVFGSGTQLSVL.